These T cell receptor beta chains were read from a single sample in a study of blood T cell repertoires in COVID-19. Using immunoSEQ multiplex PCR, the repertoire was profiled, and TCRdb retains in-frame clones only, with some absent. The sample carries approximately 200,000 clones, roughly 84% recorded once. Sequenced sample: peripheral blood. These receptors all stem from a woman between 55 and 75 years old with acute or convalescent COVID-19. Both conserved end residues are part of each CDR3. A D gene is named only where the DNA matches it firmly. Size is stated for part of the rows, as once, few or many counts, or as a class when the clone is expanded.

. | 12 | TRBJ2-5 | TRBV19 | . | CASSRDQETQYF | TGTGCCAGTAGTCGGGACCAAGAGACCCAGTACTTC
. | 14 | TRBJ2-7 | TRBV19 | few | CASSPTTASYEQYF | TGTGCCAGTAGTCCTACCACCGCGAGCTACGAGCAGTACTTC
. | 16 | TRBJ1-3 | TRBV7-6 | . | CASSSWTFSSGNTIYF | TGTGCCAGCAGCTCGTGGACATTCTCCTCTGGAAACACCATATATTTT
TRBD1 | 14 | TRBJ1-1 | TRBV7-8 | . | CASTIQGSNTEAFF | TGTGCCAGCACCATACAGGGGTCGAACACTGAAGCTTTCTTT
TRBD1 | 14 | TRBJ2-3 | TRBV19 | . | CASTVTGGTDTQYF | TGTGCCAGTACTGTGACAGGGGGGACAGATACGCAGTATTTT
. | 13 | TRBJ2-1 | TRBV30 | once | CAWSVSQGGEQFF | TGTGCCTGGAGTGTAAGTCAGGGTGGTGAGCAGTTCTTC
. | 16 | TRBJ1-2 | TRBV5-6 | . | CASSLRTSRTNYGYTF | TGTGCCAGCAGCTTGAGGACATCACGGACCAACTATGGCTACACCTTC
TRBD2 | 15 | TRBJ2-7 | TRBV2 | few | CASSWGLALTYEQYF | TGTGCCAGCAGTTGGGGACTAGCCCTCACCTACGAGCAGTACTTC
TRBD1 | 14 | TRBJ2-1 | TRBV19 | . | CASSTGTGGNEQFF | TGTGCCAGTAGTACCGGGACAGGGGGCAATGAGCAGTTCTTC
. | 11 | TRBJ2-1 | TRBV7-2 | few | CASSLLSEQFF | TGTGCCAGCAGCTTATTGAGTGAGCAGTTCTTC
. | 15 | TRBJ1-3 | TRBV4-3 | . | CASSQLAGPGNTIYF | TGCGCCAGCAGCCAACTCGCGGGACCTGGAAACACCATATATTTT
. | 15 | TRBJ1-5 | TRBV6-1 | . | CASSEARATSQPQHF | TGTGCCAGCAGTGAAGCGAGGGCCACTAGCCAGCCCCAGCATTTT
TRBD2 | 16 | TRBJ2-7 | TRBV6-1 | once | CASSVKTSGGYYEQYF | TGTGCCAGCAGTGTCAAGACTAGCGGGGGTTACTACGAGCAGTACTTC
. | 13 | TRBJ1-1 | TRBV30 | . | CAWSANRDTEAFF | TGTGCCTGGAGTGCGAACAGGGATACTGAAGCTTTCTTT
. | 13 | TRBJ1-2 | TRBV3-1/TRBV3-2 | . | CASSHQGPYGYTF | TGTGCCAGCAGCCATCAGGGTCCCTATGGCTACACCTTC
. | 15 | TRBJ2-3 | TRBV6-5 | . | CASTARTDLRDTQYF | TGTGCCAGCACCGCAAGGACAGATCTTCGGGATACGCAGTATTTT
. | 13 | TRBJ2-2 | TRBV10-3 | . | CAISARDTGELFF | TGTGCCATCAGTGCCAGGGACACCGGGGAGCTGTTTTTT
. | 15 | TRBJ1-4 | TRBV7-9 | few | CASSSGGGYNEKLFF | TGTGCCAGCAGCTCGGGAGGTGGATACAATGAAAAACTGTTTTTT
. | 12 | TRBJ2-7 | TRBV5-6 | . | CASSLGTAEQYF | TGTGCCAGCAGCTTGGGGACAGCTGAGCAGTACTTC
. | 15 | TRBJ2-7 | TRBV7-2 | . | CASSRTGQKTYEQYF | TGTGCCAGCAGCCGTACAGGGCAGAAAACCTACGAGCAGTACTTC
. | 12 | TRBJ1-5 | TRBV19 | . | CASGGVGQPQHF | TGTGCCAGCGGAGGGGTAGGGCAGCCCCAGCATTTT
TRBD1 | 16 | TRBJ1-2 | TRBV7-9 | . | CASSSTQETGLRGYTF | TGTGCCAGCAGCTCAACCCAAGAGACAGGGTTAAGGGGCTACACCTTC
TRBD2 | 15 | TRBJ2-3 | TRBV13 | once | CASSPTSGVTDTQYF | TGTGCCAGCAGCCCCACTAGCGGGGTTACAGATACGCAGTATTTT
. | 13 | TRBJ1-1 | TRBV5-4 | . | CASSLPYSTEAFF | TGTGCCAGCAGCTTGCCCTACAGTACTGAAGCTTTCTTT
. | 14 | TRBJ2-7 | TRBV7-2 | . | CASSFGRDHYEQYF | TGTGCCAGCAGCTTCGGGCGGGACCACTACGAGCAGTACTTC
. | 13 | TRBJ1-1 | TRBV18 | . | CASSPQRAEEAFF | TGTGCCAGCTCACCACAAAGAGCCGAGGAAGCTTTCTTT
. | 14 | TRBJ1-6 | TRBV19 | . | CASSFGEWSSPLHF | TGTGCCAGTAGTTTCGGGGAATGGAGTTCACCCCTCCACTTT
. | 15 | TRBJ2-2 | TRBV9 | . | CASSVYTTNTGELFF | TGTGCCAGCAGCGTATACACAACGAACACCGGGGAGCTGTTTTTT
TRBD1 | 14 | TRBJ1-1 | TRBV11-2 | . | CASTLRTGGTEAFF | TGTGCCAGCACCCTCCGGACAGGGGGCACTGAAGCTTTCTTT
. | 14 | TRBJ1-2 | TRBV2 | . | CASLAQDKGRGYTF | TGTGCCAGCTTAGCTCAGGACAAAGGACGTGGCTACACCTTC
. | 14 | TRBJ2-2 | TRBV18 | . | CASSPGGSTGELFF | TGTGCCAGCTCACCAGGTGGGAGCACCGGGGAGCTGTTTTTT
. | 13 | TRBJ1-2 | TRBV2 | . | CASSLGSNYGYTF | TGTGCCAGCAGTCTCGGGTCTAACTATGGCTACACCTTC
TRBD1 | 16 | TRBJ1-6 | TRBV30 | . | CAWRGDRGSYNSPLHF | TGTGCCTGGAGGGGAGACAGGGGATCTTATAATTCACCCCTCCACTTT
TRBD2 | 15 | TRBJ2-2 | TRBV11-2 | once | CASNLQRGYTGELFF | TGTGCCAGCAACCTACAGCGGGGGTACACCGGGGAGCTGTTTTTT
TRBD2 | 18 | TRBJ2-2 | TRBV18 | . | CASSSKTSGVINTGELFF | TGTGCCAGCTCATCAAAGACTAGCGGGGTAATAAACACCGGGGAGCTGTTTTTT
. | 13 | TRBJ2-3 | TRBV18 | . | CASSLTTGDTQYF | TGTGCCAGCTCACTAACGACGGGGGATACGCAGTATTTT
TRBD2 | 15 | TRBJ2-3 | TRBV7-6 | . | CASSLGAGGPDTQYF | TGTGCCAGCAGCTTAGGAGCGGGGGGCCCAGATACGCAGTATTTT
TRBD1 | 15 | TRBJ2-2 | TRBV6-6 | . | CASSRTGENTGELFF | TGTGCCAGCAGTAGGACAGGGGAGAACACCGGGGAGCTGTTTTTT
TRBD2 | 14 | TRBJ2-5 | TRBV7-2 | . | CASGTTGLQETQYF | TGTGCCAGCGGGACTACGGGGTTACAAGAGACCCAGTACTTC
TRBD1 | 15 | TRBJ2-1 | TRBV19 | . | CASKDVGQGNNEQFF | TGTGCCAGTAAAGATGTGGGACAGGGTAACAATGAGCAGTTCTTC
. | 13 | TRBJ1-2 | TRBV10-2 | few | CASSAQGVDGYTF | TGCGCCAGCAGTGCACAGGGAGTCGATGGCTACACCTTC
. | 13 | TRBJ1-1 | TRBV7-3 | . | CASSLTRNTEAFF | TGTGCCAGCAGCCTTACAAGGAACACTGAAGCTTTCTTT
TRBD2 | 15 | TRBJ2-7 | TRBV27 | . | CASSGLAGGSYEQYF | TGTGCCAGCAGTGGCCTAGCGGGGGGTTCCTACGAGCAGTACTTC
. | 13 | TRBJ2-5 | TRBV6-5 | . | CASRSRGEGTQYF | TGTGCCAGCAGATCCCGGGGTGAAGGGACCCAGTACTTC
. | 15 | TRBJ1-2 | TRBV3-1/TRBV3-2 | . | CASSQDAIPNYGYTF | TGTGCCAGCAGCCAAGATGCGATTCCTAACTATGGCTACACCTTC
TRBD1 | 15 | TRBJ2-7 | TRBV5-1 | few | CASSSRQGTGGEQYF | TGCGCCAGCAGCTCAAGACAGGGCACCGGTGGGGAGCAGTACTTC
. | 13 | TRBJ2-1 | TRBV7-2 | . | CASSLRQDRGQFF | TGTGCCAGCAGCCTTCGACAGGATCGGGGGCAGTTCTTC
TRBD2 | 14 | TRBJ2-7 | TRBV11-2 | few | CASSLRGLVFEQYF | TGTGCCAGCAGCTTACGGGGACTAGTATTCGAGCAGTACTTC
. | 16 | TRBJ2-7 | TRBV7-2 | . | CASSLAGQPGAYEQYF | TGTGCCAGCAGCTTAGCGGGGCAACCGGGGGCCTACGAGCAGTACTTC